One and the same sample provided the 27 T cell receptor beta chains below, sequenced in a study of cytomegalovirus exposure and HLA in healthy donors. PCR involved 60 Vbeta and 13 Jbeta primers. The data were produced by immunoSEQ multiplex PCR, yet TCRdb's version contains in-frame clones alone and is incomplete. The sample contains about 78,000 clones, less than 85% of which appear only once. Material for sequencing was PBMCs. The receptors were sampled from a male donor in good health and CMV-seronegative.

The chain has TRBV4-1 and TRBJ2-1, with 9 bases that match TRBD1. V shed 0 bases and J 7 bases; nucleotides not matched to a gene: 4. The CDR3 is 15 residues long. Germline CDR1 and CDR2: MGHRA and YSYEKL. The CDR3 nucleotides are TGCGCCAGCAGCCAAGACAGAGGACAGGGGAATGAGCAGTTCTTC. Translating gives CASSQDRGQGNEQFF.

The count of this clone is one. V usage is TRBV7-9 and J usage is TRBJ2-5; tentatively, D is TRBD2 (5 bases). V was trimmed by 4 bases and J by 0 bases, leaving 15 bases between them. The V gene's germline CDR1 is SEHNR and CDR2 FQNEAQ (reference sequence). The CDR3 is 16 amino acids. The CDR3 DNA follows: TGTGCCAGCAGCTCAGACTATGTAGGAAACCAAGAGACCCAGTACTTC. Residues: CASSSDYVGNQETQYF. The full variable domain, with the rest looked up from reference TRBV7-9 and TRBJ2-5, is DTGVSQNPRHKITKRGQNVTFRCDPISEHNRLYWYRQTLGQGPEFLTYFQNEAQLEKSRLLSDRFSAERPKGSFSTLEIQRTEQGDSAMYLCASSSDYVGNQETQYFGPGTRLLVL.

The rearrangement uses TRBV28 and TRBJ2-5; tentative D call: TRBD1 (7 bases). V was trimmed by 5 bases and J by 7 bases, leaving 23 bases between them. Germline CDR1 reads MDHEN; CDR2 reads SYDVKM. The CDR3 is 16 residues long. CDR3 sequence: CASSGEGARGVRTQYF. CDR3 coding DNA: TGTGCCAGCAGTGGTGAGGGGGCGCGGGGCGTAAGGACCCAGTACTTC.

This sequence joins TRBV6-1 and TRBJ2-1; tentatively, D is TRBD1 (5 bases). Trimming cost V 7 bases and J 7 bases, with 8 bases left between them. Germline V gives CDR1 MNHNS, CDR2 SASEGT. The CDR3 is 11 residues long. CDR3: CASIRQNEQFF. The CDR3, as DNA: TGTGCCAGCATAAGACAGAATGAGCAGTTCTTC.

This chain links TRBV27 with TRBJ1-2; 7 bases agree with TRBD1. The CDR3 has 14 amino acids. Germline assignment: CDR1 MNHEY and CDR2 SMNVEV (reference sequence). Germline trimming cut 6 bases from V and 6 bases from J; bases unmatched to any gene: 10. The CDR3: CASSPQQGSDGYTF. The CDR3 DNA follows: TGTGCCAGCAGCCCCCAACAGGGGTCGGATGGCTACACCTTC.

This clone was counted a few times. This chain connects TRBV5-1 to TRBJ2-3, with D maybe TRBD2 (5 bases). This CDR3 spans 14 amino acids. The V gene lost 2 bases and the J gene lost 4 bases, with 11 bases spanning the gap. Germline values: CDR1 SGHRS, CDR2 YFSETQ. CDR3 sequence: CASSFPSQADTQYF. DNA of the CDR3: TGCGCCAGCAGCTTTCCTAGCCAAGCAGATACGCAGTATTTT.

The rearrangement joins TRBV7-9 to TRBJ2-5; D ambiguous. Germline CDR1 and CDR2: SEHNR and FQNEAQ (reference sequence). The germline V and J ends were trimmed by 4 bases and 3 bases, with 3 bases remaining between them. This CDR3 contains 11 residues. The CDR3 nucleotides read TGTGCCAGCAGCTCAGAAGAGACCCAGTACTTC. Its translation is CASSSEETQYF.

The chain is built from TRBV7-9 and TRBJ1-2; 7 bases map to TRBD1. The ends lost 5 bases at V and 3 bases at J; junction bases unmatched: 9. This CDR3 is 15 amino acids long. Germline V lookup: CDR1 SEHNR, CDR2 FQNEAQ (reference sequence). In nucleotides, the CDR3 is TGTGCCAGCAGCCCCCCCGGACAGGACTACTATGGCTACACCTTC. The encoded protein is CASSPPGQDYYGYTF.

The gene calls are TRBV7-9 and TRBJ2-2; TRBD2 agrees at 11 bases. CDR1 is SEHNR and CDR2 is FQNEAQ in the germline V gene (reference sequence). CDR3 length: 15 residues. The ends lost 4 bases at V and 5 bases at J; junction bases unmatched: 3. The CDR3: CASSSGLADTGELFF. The CDR3 DNA follows: TGTGCCAGCAGCTCGGGACTAGCGGATACCGGGGAGCTGTTTTTT.

The rearrangement joins TRBV9 to TRBJ1-3; weak D call: TRBD1 (6 bases). This CDR3 comprises 16 residues. Germline loops: CDR1 SGDLS, CDR2 YYNGEE. The germline V and J ends were trimmed by 3 bases and 3 bases, with 16 bases remaining between them. The CDR3 loop is CASSAIGGGFGNTIYF. The CDR3 DNA is TGTGCCAGCAGCGCAATTGGGGGGGGCTTTGGAAACACCATATATTTT.

A note on this clone: One end of the junction does not line up with germline, which may come from a read error. The rearrangement joins TRBV2 to TRBJ1-5, with 7 positions matching TRBD1. Germline assignment: CDR1 SNHLY and CDR2 FYNNEI. CDR3 length: 15 residues. The CDR3 nucleotides are TGTGCCAGCAGTCCCAACAGGGGTGGCAATCAGCCCCAGAATTTT. This translates into CASSPNRGGNQPQNF.

This chain uses TRBV5-1 with TRBJ2-5; unclear D gene. The J call may not be correct, given that the DNA end is closer to TRBJ2-7. Germline CDR1 and CDR2: SGHRS and YFSETQ. This CDR3 has 13 residues. The CDR3 DNA follows: TGCGCCAGCAGCTTGCGCACTTCCTACGAGCAGTACTTC. Amino acids: CASSLRTSYEQYF.

The chain is built from TRBV9 and TRBJ2-5; 9 bases align to TRBD1. Trimming took 0 bases from V and 0 from J; bases not matched to a gene: 3. The germline CDR1 and CDR2 sequences are SGDLS and YYNGEE. The CDR3 covers 16 residues. CDR3 in amino acids: CASSVGGQGNQETQYF. Here the CDR3 DNA reads TGTGCCAGCAGCGTAGGTGGACAGGGGAACCAAGAGACCCAGTACTTC.

This chain connects TRBV6-4 to TRBJ1-3, with no clear D. Trimming removed 0 bases from V and 0 bases from J, with 6 bases in between. Germline V lookup: CDR1 MRHNA, CDR2 SNTAGT. The CDR3 spans 15 residues. The CDR3 nucleotides are TGTGCCAGCAGTGACTCAGGGAGCTCTGGAAACACCATATATTTT. This translates into CASSDSGSSGNTIYF.

This chain links TRBV29-1 with TRBJ2-1, with TRBD2 matching over 8 bases. Germline V gene data show CDR1 as SQVTM and CDR2 as ANQGSEA. CDR3 length: 16 residues. Unmatched junction bases numbered 16, after V lost 6 bases and J lost 6 bases. CDR3 DNA sequence: TGCAGCGTCTTTCTCGGGGCCCGGGGGGGTACCAATGAGCAGTTCTTC. Translated: CSVFLGARGGTNEQFF.

The gene calls are TRBV5-4 and TRBJ2-3; 10 bases match TRBD2. Germline CDR1 reads SGHNT; CDR2 reads YYREEE (reference sequence). There are 15 residues in the CDR3. Trimming removed 4 bases from V and 6 bases from J; junction bases left unmatched: 8. The chain's CDR3 is CASSRSGGARDTQYF. CDR3 DNA: TGTGCCAGCAGCAGGAGCGGGGGGGCAAGGGATACGCAGTATTTT.

This clone was counted once. The gene calls are TRBV5-1 and TRBJ2-2; 8 positions match TRBD1. The J segment lost 7 bases and the V segment lost 4 bases, leaving 3 bases of the junction unmatched. Germline CDR1 reads SGHRS; CDR2 reads YFSETQ. This CDR3 is 13 amino acids long. The CDR3 is CASSHGQGGELFF. The DNA for the CDR3 is TGCGCCAGCAGCCATGGACAGGGCGGGGAGCTGTTTTTT.

The V call is TRBV10-2, the J call TRBJ2-7; tentative D call: TRBD1 (5 bases). The CDR3 runs to 15 residues. V lost 3 bases to trimming and J lost 0 bases, with 12 bases between them. CDR1 is WSHSY and CDR2 is SAAADI in the germline V gene. CDR3 in DNA: TGCGCCAGCAGTGAATCCGGCAGGGTCTCCTACGAGCAGTACTTC. Translated, it gives CASSESGRVSYEQYF.

This clone appeared a single time. The rearrangement joins TRBV10-3 to TRBJ1-4; 8 bases are a match to TRBD1. With V trimmed by 6 bases and J by 10 bases, 13 bases remained unmatched. Germline V gene lookup returns CDR1 ENHRY and CDR2 SYGVKD. The CDR3 is 15 residues long. The CDR3 DNA reads as TGTGCCATCAGCCAACGACAGGGGCCGGAGAGAAAACTGTTTTTT. This translates into CAISQRQGPERKLFF.

This clone has just one count. The chain uses TRBV4-1 and TRBJ1-2; D is perhaps TRBD1 (5 bases). Trimming removed 1 base at V and 4 bases at J, with 10 bases between. Germline lookup yields CDR1 MGHRA and CDR2 YSYEKL. This CDR3 has 14 residues. The CDR3 DNA sequence: TGCGCCAGCAGCCAAGGACAGATCCTCTATGGCTACACCTTC. This translates into CASSQGQILYGYTF.

The genes are TRBV5-1 and TRBJ1-3; the match to TRBD1 covers 12 bases. The V gene end was trimmed by 3 bases and the J gene end by 1 base; junction bases not matched to a gene: 8. Germline-derived CDR1 and CDR2 are SGHRS and YFSETQ. This CDR3 spans 18 amino acids. DNA for the CDR3: TGCGCCAGCAGCTCTGGGACAGGGGGCATTACGTCTGGAAACACCATATATTTT. This codes for CASSSGTGGITSGNTIYF.

There are a few counts of this clone. This chain links TRBV19 with TRBJ1-5; D is unclear. V was pared by 3 bases and J by 5 bases, with 17 bases between. Germline V lookup: CDR1 LNHDA, CDR2 SQIVND (reference sequence). This CDR3 comprises 16 residues. The CDR3 nucleotides are TGTGCCAGTAGTATCTTCGCTGGGATCGGGGATCAGCCCCAGCATTTT. Translating it yields CASSIFAGIGDQPQHF.

The V and J genes are TRBV7-6 and TRBJ2-3; no clear D gene. CDR3 length: 14 residues. CDR1 is SGHVS, CDR2 FNYEAQ, per germline. V lost 6 bases and J 0 bases, leaving 10 bases between the germline ends. The CDR3 region is CASSPVRSTDTQYF. CDR3 sequence (DNA): TGTGCCAGCAGTCCCGTCCGTAGCACAGATACGCAGTATTTT.

The V call is TRBV4-2, the J call TRBJ1-2, with D uncertain. Per germline, CDR1 LGHNA and CDR2 YNFKEQ. The CDR3 extends over 15 amino acids. V lost 1 base to trimming and J lost 1 base, with 10 bases between them. CDR3 bases: TGTGCCAGCAGCCAAGTTCCAGAAATTAACTATGGCTACACCTTC. Translated, it gives CASSQVPEINYGYTF.

This chain links TRBV5-1 with TRBJ1-3, with 7 bases that match TRBD1. Germline CDR1 and CDR2: SGHRS and YFSETQ. This CDR3 is 17 amino acids long. V shed 4 bases and J 0 bases; nucleotides not matched to a gene: 10. CDR3 amino acids: CASSPRPGQISGNTIYF. The CDR3 DNA reads TGCGCCAGCAGCCCTCGGCCGGGACAGATCTCTGGAAACACCATATATTTT.

The chain links TRBV11-2 to TRBJ2-2, with D possibly being TRBD1 (5 bases). CDR1 is SGHAT and CDR2 is FQNNGV in the germline V gene. CDR3 length: 14 residues. V gave up 3 bases and J gave up 5 bases, with 10 bases separating them. This chain's CDR3 is CASSFSAGTGELFF. The CDR3 DNA sequence: TGTGCCAGCAGCTTCAGCGCAGGGACCGGGGAGCTGTTTTTT. Combining the CDR3 with reference TRBV11-2 and TRBJ2-2 gives the whole variable domain EAGVAQSPRYKIIEKRQSVAFWCNPISGHATLYWYQQILGQGPKLLIQFQNNGVVDDSQLPKDRFSAERLKGVDSTLKIQPAKLEDSAVYLCASSFSAGTGELFFGEGSRLTVL.

The chain links TRBV2 to TRBJ2-7; 8 bases align to TRBD2. V lost 6 bases, J lost 0 bases, and 10 bases stayed unmatched. Germline-derived CDR1 and CDR2 are SNHLY and FYNNEI. The CDR3 is made up of 16 amino acids. The CDR3: CASSREGRVSSYEQYF. The CDR3 DNA follows: TGTGCCAGCAGCCGGGAGGGGAGGGTTAGCTCCTACGAGCAGTACTTC.